This T cell receptor (beta chain) was captured by sequencing in a study of T-cell reconstitution after alpha-beta-depleted transplantation in children. This clonotype was seen a handful of times. This CDR3 has 11 amino acids. Trimming pared 5 bases from V and 11 bases from J, leaving 10 bases between. Germline loops: CDR1 ENHRY, CDR2 SYGVKD. TCRbeta library construction was performed incorporating unique molecular identifiers. TCRdb reprocessed the PCR reads with MiXCR, giving one entry per CDR3 protein. The table records a few hundred thousand distinct CDR3 sequences, more than 9% of them present only once.

The sample here was PBMCs from the stem cell graft donor, taken from the stem cell graft. This sequence was found in a human donor who donated a stem cell graft to a child with SCID. The gene calls are TRBV10-3 and TRBJ2-1; weak D call: TRBD1 (5 bases). The CDR3 is CAISFDSQQFF. CDR3 DNA sequence: TGTGCCATCAGTTTCGACAGCCAGCAGTTCTTC.